This T cell receptor beta chain was retrieved from a study of CD8+ T cells in alopecia areata. Study-level findings and limits: Normal scalp showed lower clonality than lesional scalp, especially alopecia totalis/universalis. Many expanded lesional clones persisted during tofacitinib (in both scalp and blood). Scalp clonality and expanded CD8+ clones among the top 100 showed significant decreases with tofacitinib.

This clone appeared a few times. Its target is unknown. Described treatment: oral pan-JAK inhibitor, 5-10 mg twice daily. After isolation, RNA underwent reverse transcription to generate cDNA as the sequencing template. Profiled with immunoSEQ multiplex PCR; TCRdb holds only in-frame clones, not every one. The sample contains roughly 180,000 clones, approximately 50% of which appear only once. The sequence was obtained from a human donor with alopecia areata. This sample comprised CD8+ T cells sorted from blood, obtained at week 52, from a patient treated with tofacitinib.

This chain's CDR3 is CASSLVWDSYEQYF. The CDR3 bases are TGTGCCAGCAGCTTAGTGTGGGACTCCTACGAGCAGTACTTC. The chain links TRBV11-2 to TRBJ2-7; D gene uncertain. Germline loops: CDR1 SGHAT, CDR2 FQNNGV. The ends were cut back, 1 base at V and 0 bases at J, with 7 bases in the middle. CDR3 length: 14 amino acids.